This entry lists 29 T cell receptor beta chains sequenced from one sample in a study of T cells in Graves' hyperthyroidism and ophthalmopathy. TCR beta CDR3 sequences were amplified from RNA transcripts. The HTBI primer set was used in a first-round RT-PCR of the TCR CDR3. MiXCR was run by TCRdb on the multiplex PCR reads, yielding one entry per CDR3 protein. There are about 300,000 distinct CDR3 sequences in the sample; around a quarter occur only once, and about a quarter lies in the top ten. Material for sequencing was blood. Source of these receptors: a man in his forties with Graves' hyperthyroidism that later progressed to Graves' ophthalmopathy.

This clonotype was found many times. The chain is built from TRBV20-1 and TRBJ1-2; D unresolved. CDR1 is DFQATT, CDR2 SNEGSKA, per germline (reference sequence). CDR3 length equals 16 residues. The germline V and J ends were trimmed by 2 bases and 0 bases, with 16 bases remaining between them. The CDR3 coding sequence is TGCAGTGCTAGATCTAGACCCGCAAAATCTAACTATGGCTACACCTTC. The encoded protein is CSARSRPAKSNYGYTF.

This clonotype was seen ten or more times. This rearrangement joins TRBV2 to TRBJ1-2, with 7 bases lining up with TRBD1. CDR3 length equals 14 residues. With V trimmed by 8 bases and J by 4 bases, 10 bases remained unmatched. Germline assignment: CDR1 SNHLY and CDR2 FYNNEI. CDR3 bases: TGTGCCAGCCGAGCAGGGGGAGCCACCTATGGCTACACCTTC. Its protein is CASRAGGATYGYTF.

As regards this clonotype: Given a much more abundant clone one base away, this may be a read error. The V and J genes are TRBV5-1 and TRBJ1-5; possibly TRBD1 for D (5 bases). CDR3 size: 13 residues. V lost 0 bases and J 15 bases, leaving 16 bases between the germline ends. Germline-derived CDR1 and CDR2 are SGHRS and YFSETQ. The CDR3, as DNA: TGCGCCAGCAGCTTGGAGGAGGGGACGGCCCGGCATTTT. It encodes CASSLEEGTARHF.

The V call is TRBV20-1, the J call TRBJ2-7; 13 bases line up with TRBD2. This CDR3 comprises 13 residues. CDR1 DFQATT and CDR2 SNEGSKA come from the germline V gene (reference sequence). Trimming at V came to 6 bases and at J to 5 bases, leaving 4 bases not matched to a gene. CDR3 nucleotides: TGCAGTGCACACGGGACTAGCGGGGACGAGCAGTACTTC. Its translation: CSAHGTSGDEQYF.

The sample holds many counts of this clonotype. This chain links TRBV19 with TRBJ1-5; D is undetermined. Trimming removed 10 bases from V and 4 bases from J, with 14 bases in between. Germline lookup yields CDR1 LNHDA and CDR2 SQIVND (reference sequence). The CDR3 totals 13 residues. The CDR3 coding sequence is TGTGCCACCAGTATAGGAGGGAATCAGCCCCAGCATTTT. It is translated as CATSIGGNQPQHF.

The gene calls are TRBV24-1 and TRBJ2-6; no clear D gene. This CDR3 has 13 residues. The V and J ends lost 9 bases and 2 bases respectively, with 7 bases between them. The germline V gene has CDR1 KGHDR and CDR2 SFDVKD. The CDR3 DNA follows: TGTGCCACCGCTCCTACTGGGGCCAACGTCCTGACTTTC. This encodes CATAPTGANVLTF.

This clonotype came up many times. CDR3 nucleotides: TGTGCCAGCAGGTCCGGTGGGTACGAGCAGTACTTC. This gives the protein CASRSGGYEQYF. The V and J genes are TRBV6-5 and TRBJ2-7; D remains unclear. The CDR3 loop spans 12 amino acids. CDR1 is MNHEY and CDR2 is SVGAGI in the germline V gene. V lost 6 bases, J lost 4 bases, and 10 bases lay in between.

This clonotype was found many times. This sequence joins TRBV27 and TRBJ1-5; D uncertain. V lost 4 bases, J lost 2 bases, and 12 bases lay in between. Per the germline V gene, CDR1 is MNHEY and CDR2 is SMNVEV (reference sequence). The CDR3 contains 15 residues. The CDR3 coding sequence is TGTGCCAGCAGTTCACTGAACCCTGGCAATCAGCCCCAGCATTTT. Translated: CASSSLNPGNQPQHF.

At least ten counts were recorded for this clonotype. The chain has TRBV7-2 and TRBJ2-5; no reliable D call. The ends were cut back, 5 bases at V and 7 bases at J, with 11 bases in the middle. The CDR3 extends over 12 amino acids. Germline lookup yields CDR1 SGHTA and CDR2 FQGNSA. DNA of the CDR3: TGTGCCAGCAGCCTAAGAAAGGGGACCCAGTACTTC. The encoded protein is CASSLRKGTQYF.

This clonotype was counted at least ten times. The chain links TRBV19 to TRBJ1-5; maybe TRBD1 (5 bases). CDR3 length: 14 amino acids. V lost 5 bases, J lost 7 bases, and 15 bases lay in between. Germline-derived CDR1 and CDR2 are LNHDA and SQIVND (reference sequence). The CDR3, as DNA: TGTGCCAGTAGTGTCCCAGGGCTGGGACAGCCCCAGCATTTT. Translation gives CASSVPGLGQPQHF. Drawing the rest from reference TRBV19 and TRBJ1-5, the complete variable domain is DGGITQSPKYLFRKEGQNVTLSCEQNLNHDAMYWYRQDPGQGLRLIYYSQIVNDFQKGDIAEGYSVSREKKESFPLTVTSAQKNPTAFYLCASSVPGLGQPQHFGDGTRLSIL.

This clonotype was counted ten times or more. The DNA of the CDR3 is TGTGCCAGCAGAGTGGTTGAGACCCAGTACTTC. Translation: CASRVVETQYF. The chain is built from TRBV6-1 and TRBJ2-5; D is undetermined. This CDR3 contains 11 residues. CDR1 MNHNS and CDR2 SASEGT come from the germline V gene. V gave up 6 bases and J gave up 5 bases, with 7 bases separating them.

This clonotype was observed at least ten times. J is TRBJ1-5 and V is TRBV12-3 or TRBV12-4; D remains ambiguous. The CDR3 is 14 residues long. The V end lost 3 bases, the J end lost 1 base, and 7 bases lay between the germline ends. CDR3 residues: CASSFTSSNQPQHF. The CDR3 DNA reads as TGTGCCAGCAGTTTCACCAGCAGCAATCAGCCCCAGCATTTT.

There are many counts of this clonotype. This may be a read error: a much more frequent sequence differs by one nucleotide. Lacking the conserved final phenylalanine or tryptophan, this CDR3 likely reflects a read error. The CDR3 reads CATRAGGDTGELFS. The CDR3 region has the DNA TGTGCCACCAGGGCAGGAGGCGACACCGGGGAGCTGTTTTCT. J is TRBJ2-2 and V is TRBV24-1; a possible D gene is TRBD2 (5 bases). The CDR3 has 14 residues. Germline loops: CDR1 KGHDR, CDR2 SFDVKD. V lost 7 bases and J lost 3, with 11 bases in between.

This chain links TRBV11-2 with TRBJ2-7, with D possibly being TRBD1 (6 bases). The CDR3 has 13 amino acids. V was pared by 5 bases and J by 4 bases, with 12 bases between. The germline CDR1 and CDR2 sequences are SGHAT and FQNNGV. The CDR3 spells CASSPLGAYEQYF. CDR3 bases: TGTGCCAGCAGCCCCTTGGGGGCTTACGAGCAGTACTTC.

The chain couples TRBV28 to TRBJ1-2; no definite D call. Trimming took 6 bases from V and 11 from J, leaving 7 bases between them. CDR3 length equals 9 residues. Germline CDR1 and CDR2: MDHEN and SYDVKM. CDR3 in amino acids: CASRHPYTF. CDR3 sequence (DNA): TGTGCCAGCAGGCACCCGTACACCTTC.

This clonotype has a handful of counts. The chain carries TRBV12-3 or TRBV12-4 and TRBJ2-7, with D perhaps TRBD1 (6 bases). V was cut by 6 bases and J by 0 bases, with 12 bases left in between. The CDR3 length is 14 residues. The CDR3 loop reads CASRITGSSYEQYF. The CDR3 coding sequence is TGTGCCAGCAGGATTACAGGGAGCTCCTACGAGCAGTACTTC.

The V and J genes are TRBV20-1 and TRBJ2-4, with D perhaps TRBD2 (5 bases). The germline V gene has CDR1 DFQATT and CDR2 SNEGSKA (reference sequence). V shed 2 bases and J shed 7 bases, with 6 bases lying between them. The CDR3 runs 11 residues. In DNA, the CDR3 is TGCAGTGCTAGAAGGACTAACATTCAGTACTTC. Its translation: CSARRTNIQYF.

This clonotype was observed many times. V and J are TRBV12-3 or TRBV12-4 and TRBJ1-5; tentatively, D is TRBD1 (5 bases). V lost 6 bases and J 4 bases, leaving 16 bases between the germline ends. There are 15 residues in the CDR3. The CDR3 here is CASSPQGGRNQPQHF. As DNA, the CDR3 is TGTGCCAGCAGCCCTCAGGGAGGTAGGAATCAGCCCCAGCATTTT.

This clonotype was seen at least ten times. The chain employs TRBV12-3 or TRBV12-4 and TRBJ1-1; D is uncertain. The CDR3 is 11 residues long. The V end lost 6 bases, the J end lost 5 bases, and 7 bases lay between the germline ends. This chain's CDR3 is CASSFRTEAFF. For the CDR3, the DNA is TGTGCCAGCAGCTTTAGAACTGAAGCTTTCTTT.

This clonotype came up many times. CDR3: CASSLFGGANTGELFF. The DNA for the CDR3 is TGTGCCAGCAGTTTATTTGGCGGCGCGAACACCGGGGAGCTGTTTTTT. The chain employs TRBV12-3 or TRBV12-4 and TRBJ2-2; no clear D. Trimming removed 2 bases from V and 0 bases from J, with 10 bases in between. The CDR3 extends over 16 amino acids.

This clonotype occurred many times. This chain links TRBV10-1 with TRBJ1-5; a weak D match, TRBD1 (6 bases). This CDR3 spans 14 amino acids. The germline CDR1 and CDR2 sequences are WNHNN and SYGVQD (reference sequence). Deletions cut 8 bases from V and 5 bases from J, with 16 bases between. The CDR3 is CASVSGQRYQPQHF. The CDR3 bases are TGCGCCAGCGTTAGCGGACAGAGGTATCAGCCCCAGCATTTT.

This clonotype has only one observation. The genes are TRBV6-2 or TRBV6-3 and TRBJ2-3; D not resolved. The CDR3 sequence is 13 residues long. Germline CDR1 is MNHEY and CDR2 is SVGEGT. The V and J ends lost 6 bases and 4 bases respectively, with 11 bases between them. CDR3 residues: CASSRRVADTQYF. CDR3 nucleotide sequence: TGTGCCAGCAGCCGAAGGGTGGCAGATACGCAGTATTTT.

This chain connects TRBV6-5 to TRBJ2-7; 9 bases line up with TRBD2. J was trimmed by 3 bases and V by 2 bases; bases with no gene match: 5. Per germline, CDR1 MNHEY and CDR2 SVGAGI. The CDR3 has 15 residues. CDR3 nucleotides: TGTGCCAGCAGTTACCGGGGACTAGCAAACTACGAGCAGTACTTC. Its protein product is CASSYRGLANYEQYF.

This clonotype was detected many times. The chain joins TRBV30 to TRBJ2-7, with D uncertain. The CDR3 runs to 19 residues. Germline V gene sequence: CDR1 GTSNPN, CDR2 SVGIG (reference sequence). Trimming removed 2 bases from V and 3 bases from J, with 29 bases in between. CDR3 in DNA: TGTGCCTGGAGTCCTCCCCGGACGCAAAGGAAGGCCCCGAACTACGAGCAGTACTTC. Translating it yields CAWSPPRTQRKAPNYEQYF.

This sequence joins TRBV6-2 or TRBV6-3 and TRBJ2-2; the D is unclear. This CDR3 spans 15 amino acids. The germline CDR1 and CDR2 sequences are MNHEY and SVGEGT. Between the trimmed V and J ends, which lost 4 bases and 3 bases, there was a span of 12 bases. The CDR3 loop is CASSSMTGDTGELFF. CDR3 nucleotides: TGTGCCAGCAGTTCCATGACTGGGGACACCGGGGAGCTGTTTTTT.

This clonotype was detected many times. V is TRBV20-1 and J is TRBJ2-7, with TRBD2 matching 11 bases. Unmatched junction bases numbered 9, after V lost 6 bases and J lost 5 bases. CDR1 DFQATT and CDR2 SNEGSKA come from the germline V gene (reference sequence). The CDR3 has 14 amino acids. The CDR3 coding sequence is TGCAGTGCCGAACTAGCGGGAGACATCCACGAGCAGTACTTC. It encodes CSAELAGDIHEQYF.

This clonotype appeared many times. The rearrangement uses TRBV27 and TRBJ1-2, with 7 nucleotides matching TRBD1. Trimming took 0 bases from V and 7 from J; bases not matched to a gene: 11. This CDR3 is 16 amino acids long. Germline CDR1 is MNHEY and CDR2 is SMNVEV (reference sequence). The CDR3: CASSLSVAGAGGGYTF. The CDR3 coding sequence is TGTGCCAGCAGTTTATCGGTTGCGGGGGCAGGGGGTGGCTACACCTTC.

The sample holds many counts of this clonotype. The CDR3 loop reads CASSFTYKTGRTEAFF. CDR3 DNA: TGTGCCAGCAGTTTTACATACAAGACAGGGCGAACTGAAGCTTTCTTT. The rearrangement uses TRBV28 and TRBJ1-1, with 7 bases lining up with TRBD1. This CDR3 has 16 residues. The trim removed 3 bases at V and 5 bases at J, leaving 12 bases unmatched. Per the germline V gene, CDR1 is MDHEN and CDR2 is SYDVKM.

This clonotype was picked up a small number of times. It may be a read error: a sequence one base away is much more abundant. The V and J genes are TRBV4-1 and TRBJ2-7; no firm D call. The CDR3 is 15 residues long. Per germline, CDR1 MGHRA and CDR2 YSYEKL. V was cut by 0 bases and J by 2 bases, with 11 bases left in between. The CDR3 spells CASSQDTRRTYEQYF. The DNA for the CDR3 is TGCGCCAGCAGCCAAGATACAAGACGAACCTACGAGCAGTACTTC.